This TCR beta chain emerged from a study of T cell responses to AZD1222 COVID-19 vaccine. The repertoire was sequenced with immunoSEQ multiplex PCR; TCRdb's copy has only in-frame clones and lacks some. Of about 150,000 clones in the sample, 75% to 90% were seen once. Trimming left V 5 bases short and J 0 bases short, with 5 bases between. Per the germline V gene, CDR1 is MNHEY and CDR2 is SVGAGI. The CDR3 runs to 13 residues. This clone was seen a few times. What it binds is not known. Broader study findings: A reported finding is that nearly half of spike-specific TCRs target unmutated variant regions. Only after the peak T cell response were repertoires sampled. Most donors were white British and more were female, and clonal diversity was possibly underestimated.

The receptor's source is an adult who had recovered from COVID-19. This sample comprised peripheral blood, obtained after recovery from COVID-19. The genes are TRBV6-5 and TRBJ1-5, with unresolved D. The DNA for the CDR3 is TGTGCCAGCAGTCCCTATAGCAATCAGCCCCAGCATTTT. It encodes CASSPYSNQPQHF.